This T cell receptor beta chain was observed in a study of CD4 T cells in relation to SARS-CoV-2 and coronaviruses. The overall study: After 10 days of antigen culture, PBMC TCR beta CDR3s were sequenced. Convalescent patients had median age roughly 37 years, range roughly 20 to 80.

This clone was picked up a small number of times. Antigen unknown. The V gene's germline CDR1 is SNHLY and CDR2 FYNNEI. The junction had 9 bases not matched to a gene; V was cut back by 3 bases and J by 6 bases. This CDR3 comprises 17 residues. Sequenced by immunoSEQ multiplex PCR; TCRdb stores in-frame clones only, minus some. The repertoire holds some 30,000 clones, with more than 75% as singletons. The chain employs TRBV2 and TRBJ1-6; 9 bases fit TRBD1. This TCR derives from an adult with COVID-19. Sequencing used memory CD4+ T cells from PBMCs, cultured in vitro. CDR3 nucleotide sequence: TGTGCCAGCAGTGAGGACCGGACAGGGGCTTTTAATTCACCCCTCCACTTT. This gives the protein CASSEDRTGAFNSPLHF.